The source of this T cell receptor beta chain is a study of blood T cell repertoires in COVID-19. The wider study: PBMCs, B-cell-depleted T cells, or T cells provided the cDNA or gDNA that made up the material.

CDR3 length: 18 residues. CDR1 is MNHEY and CDR2 is SVGEGT in the germline V gene. The V and J ends lost 2 bases and 5 bases, in that order; junction bases with no gene match: 16. The protocol was immunoSEQ multiplex PCR, while the TCRdb copy is restricted to in-frame clones and leaves out a portion. The sample comprises 90,000 or so clones, roughly nine tenths of which are singletons, and 15% to 20% rests with the top ten. The rearrangement links TRBV6-2 or TRBV6-3 to TRBJ2-7; TRBD1 matches 9 bases. This receptor was obtained from a woman aged 55-69 years with COVID-19, enrolled during active disease. Specimen: peripheral blood. CDR3 nucleotide sequence: TGTGCCAGCAGTTACGTCTCGGGAACCGGGACAGGGTTCGACGAGCAGTACTTC. Residues: CASSYVSGTGTGFDEQYF.